The sequence of this T cell receptor (beta chain) was determined in a study of T-cell memory formation after mild COVID-19. This clonotype was detected ten times or more. Germline assignment: CDR1 SNHLY and CDR2 FYNNEI. V shed 0 bases and J shed 7 bases, with 9 bases lying between them. The length of the CDR3 is 14 residues. Each CDR3 protein gets one entry after TCRdb re-called the 5' RACE reads with MiXCR. The sample yields under 450,000 distinct CDR3 sequences, 13% to 15% seen once. The sample taken for sequencing was PBMCs or a T cell subset sorted from them (not recorded which). This TCR was recovered from a man between 18 and 29 years old who had mild COVID-19 (a few samples of this study predate the infection). Cell type and time point are not known. V and J are TRBV2 and TRBJ2-2; a weak D match, TRBD1 (6 bases). CDR3 in DNA: TGTGCCAGCAGTGAAGCGAGGGGGTTCGGGGAGCTGTTTTTT. It codes for CASSEARGFGELFF.